These 22 T cell receptor beta chains came from one sample sequenced in a study of T cells in Graves' hyperthyroidism and ophthalmopathy. Amplified regions were TCR beta CDR3 sequences from RNA transcripts. Primed by the HTBI set, a first-round RT-PCR was run on the TCR CDR3. TCRdb itself ran the multiplex PCR reads through MiXCR, one entry per CDR3 protein. Of 300,000 to 500,000 distinct CDR3 sequences detected, about 14% appear once; the ten largest clones hold around 27%. Sequenced input: blood. The receptor set was obtained from a man aged 50 or older with Graves' ophthalmopathy.

This clonotype appeared many times. The J gene is TRBJ2-3, the V gene TRBV30, with TRBD2 matching over 7 bases. CDR1 GTSNPN and CDR2 SVGIG come from the germline V gene (reference sequence). The CDR3 totals 16 residues. The V gene end was trimmed by 3 bases and the J gene end by 0 bases; junction bases not matched to a gene: 9. CDR3 coding DNA: TGTGCCTGGAGCGGGACTATAAGAAGAAGCACAGATACGCAGTATTTT. This codes for CAWSGTIRRSTDTQYF.

This clonotype was seen ten or more times. The chain combines TRBV11-3 with TRBJ1-1; 7 bases are a match to TRBD1. Looked up from germline, CDR1 is SGHNT and CDR2 is YENEEA. V shed 1 base, J shed 3 bases, and the junction held 2 bases outside the gene matches. The CDR3 is 14 residues long. This chain's CDR3 is CASSLGGQDTEAFF. DNA of the CDR3: TGTGCCAGCAGCTTAGGAGGACAGGACACTGAAGCTTTCTTT.

This clonotype was recorded at least ten times. The V and J genes are TRBV30 and TRBJ1-6; TRBD1 matches at 7 bases. Trimming took 2 bases from V and 4 from J; bases not matched to a gene: 8. Germline V CDR1 and CDR2: GTSNPN, SVGIG (reference sequence). This CDR3 is 16 amino acids long. CDR3 sequence (DNA): TGTGCCTGGAGTCAGAACCGGGACAGATATAATTCACCCCTCCACTTT. Its protein is CAWSQNRDRYNSPLHF.

This clonotype occurred many times. The rearrangement links TRBV6-9 to TRBJ2-1; a weak D match, TRBD1 (6 bases). The CDR3 sequence is 11 residues long. The ends were cut back, 6 bases at V and 9 bases at J, with 9 bases in the middle. From germline, CDR1 is MNHGY and CDR2 SVAAGI. Written as DNA, the CDR3 is TGTGCCAGCAGGAGGGGGTTTGAGCAGTTCTTC. This codes for CASRRGFEQFF.

This clonotype was picked up many times. The chain has TRBV20-1 and TRBJ2-5; 11 bases line up with TRBD2. CDR3 length equals 14 residues. After removal of 5 bases from V and 1 base from J, the junction contained 3 bases not matched to a gene. Germline V CDR1 and CDR2: DFQATT, SNEGSKA (reference sequence). The CDR3 sequence: CSARGTSGQETQYF. The CDR3 DNA sequence: TGCAGTGCTCGAGGGACTAGCGGCCAAGAGACCCAGTACTTC.

Regarding this clonotype: Mismatch with germline at one junction end may stem from a read error. The chain couples TRBV28 to TRBJ1-1; a possible D gene is TRBD1 (5 bases). Germline V lookup: CDR1 MDHEN, CDR2 SYDVKM. This CDR3 is 13 amino acids long. CDR3 coding DNA: TGTGCCGGCAGCCGGGGGGGGTTCGTTGAAGCTTTCTTT. Its translation is CAGSRGGFVEAFF.

This chain joins TRBV10-3 and TRBJ2-2; 11 bases line up with TRBD2. The CDR3 runs to 15 residues. Per germline, CDR1 ENHRY and CDR2 SYGVKD. With V trimmed by 6 bases and J by 6 bases, 6 bases remained unmatched. The CDR3 reads CAIRPGTSGSGELFF. The CDR3 DNA sequence: TGTGCCATCAGACCCGGGACTAGCGGATCCGGGGAGCTGTTTTTT.

This clonotype came up many times. The chain employs TRBV12-3 or TRBV12-4 and TRBJ1-1; possibly TRBD1 for D (5 bases). V was clipped by 4 bases and J by 6 bases, with 15 bases between them. CDR3 size: 14 residues. The CDR3 spells CASSSPVAGAEAFF. The CDR3 nucleotides are TGTGCCAGCAGTTCGCCCGTTGCGGGGGCTGAAGCTTTCTTT.

This clonotype occurred many times. Sequence at one end of the junction differs from germline and may be a read error. The chain employs TRBV6-5 and TRBJ1-2; 9 bases match TRBD1. Germline loops: CDR1 MNHEY, CDR2 SVGAGI. This CDR3 spans 15 amino acids. This chain's CDR3 is CASSNSGTGNYGYTF. The CDR3 DNA reads as TGTGCCAGCAGTAACTCGGGGACAGGGAACTATGGCTACACCTTC.

In this sample, this clonotype turned up a few times. CDR3 DNA: TGTGCCAGTAAGGTCGGCCCAATAATATACACCGGGGAGCTGTTTTTT. It translates to CASKVGPIIYTGELFF. This sequence joins TRBV19 and TRBJ2-2; the D is unclear. Trimming removed 7 bases at V and 3 bases at J, with 18 bases between. Germline CDR1 LNHDA, CDR2 SQIVND (reference sequence). This CDR3 spans 16 amino acids.

This clonotype was counted ten times or more. The rearrangement uses TRBV5-1 and TRBJ2-6; D not certain. The V and J ends lost 1 base and 5 bases respectively, with 16 bases between them. This CDR3 is built from 17 residues. Per the germline V gene, CDR1 is SGHRS and CDR2 is YFSETQ. In DNA form, the CDR3 reads TGCGCCAGCAGCTTGCTCTATGGGGAAGAAAGGGCCAACGTCCTGACTTTC. Its protein product is CASSLLYGEERANVLTF.

Many counts were recorded for this clonotype. The V gene is TRBV11-2, the J gene TRBJ1-1; D is undetermined. The V end lost 0 bases, the J end lost 2 bases, and 16 bases lay between the germline ends. From germline, CDR1 is SGHAT and CDR2 FQNNGV. The CDR3 loop spans 17 amino acids. The CDR3 is CASSLDVASRGNTEAFF. In DNA, the CDR3 is TGTGCCAGCAGCTTAGATGTGGCGTCACGGGGAAACACTGAAGCTTTCTTT.

This clonotype was seen repeatedly, ten times or more. The chain is built from TRBV11-2 and TRBJ2-7; D ambiguous. From germline, CDR1 is SGHAT and CDR2 FQNNGV. The CDR3 extends over 13 amino acids. Trimming removed 0 bases at V and 7 bases at J, with 10 bases between. The DNA for the CDR3 is TGTGCCAGCAGCTTAGAACCAGAGGAGGAGCAGTACTTC. It encodes CASSLEPEEEQYF.

This clonotype was observed a handful of times. The chain carries TRBV18 and TRBJ1-2; D not certain. The CDR3 contains 14 residues. V was clipped by 8 bases and J by 4 bases, with 17 bases between them. Germline CDR1 and CDR2: KGHSH and LQKENI. In DNA, the CDR3 is TGTGCCAGCCCACTTGACGGAACCTTCTATGGCTACACCTTC. The encoded protein is CASPLDGTFYGYTF.

The sample holds many counts of this clonotype. The chain is built from TRBV2 and TRBJ2-1; 7 bases are a match to TRBD2. V shed 5 bases and J 8 bases; nucleotides not matched to a gene: 6. The CDR3 sequence is 13 residues long. Germline lookup yields CDR1 SNHLY and CDR2 FYNNEI. The DNA of the CDR3 is TGTGCCAGCAGTAGCGGGATCTGGGATGAGCAGTTCTTC. Its translation is CASSSGIWDEQFF.

This clonotype was observed many times. The V and J genes are TRBV7-8 and TRBJ2-1; D uncertain. Between the trimmed V and J ends, which lost 5 bases and 0 bases, there was a span of 14 bases. There are 16 residues in the CDR3. CDR1 and CDR2 from the germline V gene are SGHVS and FQNEAQ. CDR3 sequence reads: CASSIGRRNSYNEQFF. CDR3 DNA: TGTGCCAGCAGCATCGGGCGGAGAAACTCCTACAATGAGCAGTTCTTC. The full variable domain, with the rest looked up from reference TRBV7-8 and TRBJ2-1, is GAGVSQSPRYKVAKRGQDVALRCDPISGHVSLFWYQQALGQGPEFLTYFQNEAQLDKSGLPSDRFFAERPEGSVSTLKIQRTQQEDSAVYLCASSIGRRNSYNEQFFGPGTRLTVL.

J is TRBJ2-3 and V is TRBV9; TRBD1 matches at 7 bases. V shed 4 bases and J 4 bases; nucleotides not matched to a gene: 3. The CDR3 has 13 amino acids. From germline, CDR1 is SGDLS and CDR2 YYNGEE. The CDR3 sequence: CASSIGGADTQYF. The CDR3 nucleotides are TGTGCCAGCAGCATAGGGGGCGCAGATACGCAGTATTTT.

This clonotype was detected many times. The chain joins TRBV5-6 to TRBJ1-1; 10 bases are a match to TRBD1. V was pared by 6 bases and J by 7 bases, with 12 bases of the junction left unmatched. Germline-derived CDR1 and CDR2 are SGHDT and YYEEEE. The CDR3 has 15 amino acids. The CDR3 protein is CASTPMGTGANEAFF. The CDR3 coding sequence is TGTGCCAGCACCCCCATGGGGACAGGGGCGAATGAAGCTTTCTTT.

This clonotype occurred many times. The chain combines TRBV6-1 with TRBJ2-5; D possibly corresponds to TRBD2 (7 bases). V was clipped by 5 bases and J by 2 bases, with 15 bases between them. CDR1 and CDR2 from the germline V gene are MNHNS and SASEGT. The CDR3 runs 15 residues. The CDR3 spells CASSHQGGVQETQYF. Written as DNA, the CDR3 is TGTGCCAGCAGTCACCAAGGGGGGGTACAAGAGACCCAGTACTTC.

This clonotype was seen ten or more times. V and J are TRBV7-9 and TRBJ2-3; D unclear. Germline values: CDR1 SEHNR, CDR2 FQNEAQ (reference sequence). V lost 0 bases to trimming and J lost 5 bases, with 6 bases between them. The CDR3 totals 13 residues. The CDR3 region has the DNA TGTGCCAGCAGCTTAGCCATGGGAGATACGCAGTATTTT. Its translation is CASSLAMGDTQYF.

This clonotype has a count of ten or more. This chain links TRBV5-4 with TRBJ1-2; D not resolved. Germline assignment: CDR1 SGHNT and CDR2 YYREEE (reference sequence). V was clipped by 0 bases and J by 3 bases, with 6 bases between them. This CDR3 spans 13 amino acids. CDR3 nucleotide sequence: TGTGCCAGCAGCTTGGGCGGGGACTATGGCTACACCTTC. Its protein is CASSLGGDYGYTF.

This clonotype was seen at least ten times. The chain employs TRBV20-1 and TRBJ2-5, with unresolved D. Germline-derived CDR1 and CDR2 are DFQATT and SNEGSKA (reference sequence). Trimming pared 5 bases from V and 0 bases from J, leaving 13 bases between. The CDR3 totals 14 residues. This CDR3 is CSADTLLYQETQYF. The CDR3 region has the DNA TGCAGTGCTGACACCCTCCTGTACCAAGAGACCCAGTACTTC.